One sample yielded the 17 T cell receptor beta chains listed below, sequenced in a study of cytomegalovirus exposure and HLA in healthy donors (dated by TCRdb to about 2017). The library relied on the immunoSEQ multiplex PCR assay. The multiplex PCR relied on a mix of 60 forward primers for TCR Vbeta segments and 13 reverse primers for TCR Jbeta segments. This is the immuneACCESS table as TCRdb keeps it, with only in-frame sequences that have V and J called. A part of the clones is gone; compared with another copy, unresolved V genes explain less than half, and the rest is unexplained. Across this sample there are 150,000 or so clones, with over 80% seen only once. Clones ranked in the top ten supply roughly 6.2% of the sample. Sequences were obtained from PBMCs. Every receptor here comes from a male donor in good health and CMV-seropositive.

The chain links TRBV19 to TRBJ2-1; 8 bases are shared with TRBD2. Germline CDR1 LNHDA, CDR2 SQIVND (reference sequence). Trimming at V came to 5 bases and at J to 8 bases, leaving 8 bases not matched to a gene. This CDR3 is 14 amino acids long. As DNA, the CDR3 is TGTGCCAGTAGTGAGGTAGCGGGATGGGATGAGCAGTTCTTC. The encoded protein is CASSEVAGWDEQFF. Complete variable domain (other parts from reference TRBV19 and TRBJ2-1): DGGITQSPKYLFRKEGQNVTLSCEQNLNHDAMYWYRQDPGQGLRLIYYSQIVNDFQKGDIAEGYSVSREKKESFPLTVTSAQKNPTAFYLCASSEVAGWDEQFFGPGTRLTVL.

This chain joins TRBV29-1 and TRBJ1-1; tentative D call: TRBD1 (5 bases). This CDR3 is 14 amino acids long. V shed 6 bases and J shed 0 bases, with 14 bases lying between them. CDR1 is SQVTM and CDR2 is ANQGSEA in the germline V gene. CDR3: CSVLGPLLNTEAFF. CDR3 in DNA: TGCAGCGTACTGGGGCCCCTTTTGAACACTGAAGCTTTCTTT.

As DNA, the CDR3 is TGTGCCAGCAGCGCCCCTGGACAGGGAAAGGGGAACACTGAAGCTTTCTTT. Protein sequence: CASSAPGQGKGNTEAFF. The V call is TRBV9, the J call TRBJ1-1; 8 nucleotides match TRBD1. CDR3 length equals 17 residues. V shed 3 bases and J 1 base; nucleotides not matched to a gene: 11. In germline, CDR1 is SGDLS, CDR2 YYNGEE.

This clone has just one count. V is TRBV11-2 and J is TRBJ1-5; a weak D match, TRBD1 (6 bases). Germline V lookup: CDR1 SGHAT, CDR2 FQNNGV. This CDR3 comprises 14 residues. The germline V and J ends were trimmed by 0 bases and 7 bases, with 10 bases remaining between them. CDR3 protein: CASSLETGSQPQHF. The CDR3, as DNA: TGTGCCAGCAGCTTAGAGACAGGATCGCAGCCCCAGCATTTT. The entire variable domain, with the rest obtained from reference TRBV11-2 and TRBJ1-5, is as follows: EAGVAQSPRYKIIEKRQSVAFWCNPISGHATLYWYQQILGQGPKLLIQFQNNGVVDDSQLPKDRFSAERLKGVDSTLKIQPAKLEDSAVYLCASSLETGSQPQHFGDGTRLSIL.

In this sample, this clone turned up once. The rearrangement uses TRBV30 and TRBJ2-3, with D possibly matching TRBD1 (6 bases). In germline, CDR1 is GTSNPN, CDR2 SVGIG (reference sequence). The CDR3 has 15 residues. V was cut by 4 bases and J by 1 base, with 15 bases left in between. The CDR3 DNA reads as TGTGCCTGGACTTACGGACAGAGCCGCACAGATACGCAGTATTTT. Translating it yields CAWTYGQSRTDTQYF.

This chain joins TRBV15 and TRBJ2-1, with 8 nucleotides matching TRBD2. Germline V gives CDR1 LNHNV, CDR2 YYDKDF (reference sequence). The CDR3 is 15 amino acids. V was clipped by 5 bases and J by 9 bases; unmatched bases: 12. In nucleotides, the CDR3 is TGTGCCACCAGCGGCTCGGGACTAGGAAAAGGTGAGCAGTTCTTC. It specifies CATSGSGLGKGEQFF.

This clone was seen just once. V gene TRBV28 combines with J gene TRBJ1-2; D not certain. The length of the CDR3 is 11 residues. Trimming removed 11 bases at V and 7 bases at J, with 14 bases between. Germline-derived CDR1 and CDR2 are MDHEN and SYDVKM. CDR3 sequence: CADRGSSGYTF. The CDR3 DNA reads as TGTGCCGACCGGGGAAGTAGTGGCTACACCTTC.

This clone was seen only a few times. The rearrangement links TRBV5-1 to TRBJ2-7; 10 nucleotides agree with TRBD1. With V trimmed by 4 bases and J by 5 bases, 6 bases remained unmatched. The CDR3 is 14 amino acids. CDR1 is SGHRS, CDR2 YFSETQ, per germline. This CDR3 is CASSPGQGRDEQYF. The CDR3 coding sequence is TGCGCCAGCAGCCCGGGACAGGGGAGAGACGAGCAGTACTTC.

The chain recombines TRBV6-5 with TRBJ2-5; the match to TRBD1 covers 10 bases. The end of the DNA is better explained by TRBJ2-7, so the J call may be wrong. CDR1 and CDR2 from the germline V gene are MNHEY and SVGAGI. This CDR3 comprises 14 residues. The CDR3 DNA reads as TGTGCCAGCAGTAGGGACAGGGGTGGAGACGAGCAGTACTTC. The encoded protein is CASSRDRGGDEQYF.

V gene TRBV9 combines with J gene TRBJ1-2; 7 bases map to TRBD1. There are 16 residues in the CDR3. V was clipped by 1 base and J by 4 bases; unmatched bases: 10. CDR1 is SGDLS and CDR2 is YYNGEE in the germline V gene. The CDR3 spells CASSVRSGDSPYGYTF. The CDR3 coding sequence is TGTGCCAGCAGCGTAAGATCGGGGGACAGCCCCTATGGCTACACCTTC. Filled out from reference TRBV9 and TRBJ1-2, the complete variable domain reads DSGVTQTPKHLITATGQRVTLRCSPRSGDLSVYWYQQSLDQGLQFLIQYYNGEERAKGNILERFSAQQFPDLHSELNLSSLELGDSALYFCASSVRSGDSPYGYTFGSGTRLTVV.

The sample holds one count of this clone. V usage is TRBV6-5 and J usage is TRBJ2-5; TRBD2 might be the D (6 bases). The V gene's germline CDR1 is MNHEY and CDR2 SVGAGI. CDR3 length equals 15 residues. V was shortened by 0 bases and J by 5 bases, with 13 bases between the two germline ends. As DNA, the CDR3 is TGTGCCAGCAGTTACTCGACCGGGGGTTGGGAGACCCAGTACTTC. This translates into CASSYSTGGWETQYF.

This rearrangement joins TRBV29-1 to TRBJ2-1; 11 nucleotides line up with TRBD2. The junction had 3 bases not matched to a gene; V was cut back by 4 bases and J by 4 bases. Germline CDR1 SQVTM, CDR2 ANQGSEA. The CDR3 sequence is 14 residues long. Here the CDR3 reads CSVVAGGKYNEQFF. DNA of the CDR3: TGCAGCGTTGTAGCGGGAGGGAAGTACAATGAGCAGTTCTTC.

CDR3 loop: CASGLAGGRGTDTQYF. The CDR3, as DNA: TGTGCTAGTGGACTAGCGGGAGGGCGCGGCACAGATACGCAGTATTTT. The rearrangement uses TRBV12-5 and TRBJ2-3, with 13 bases identical to TRBD2. The CDR3 is made up of 16 amino acids. V was clipped by 6 bases and J by 1 base; unmatched bases: 4. The germline CDR1 and CDR2 sequences are LGHNT and FRNRAP.

The gene calls are TRBV5-5 and TRBJ1-2; D is uncertain. The CDR3 extends over 11 amino acids. The germline CDR1 and CDR2 sequences are SGHKS and YYEKEE (reference sequence). Trimming pared 2 bases from V and 10 bases from J, leaving 9 bases between. As DNA, the CDR3 is TGTGCCAGCAGCTTTGGCGGCCTCTACACCTTC. It translates to CASSFGGLYTF. Full variable domain (remainder filled in from reference TRBV5-5 and TRBJ1-2): DAGVTQSPTHLIKTRGQQVTLRCSPISGHKSVSWYQQVLGQGPQFIFQYYEKEERGRGNFPDRFSARQFPNYSSELNVNALLLGDSALYLCASSFGGLYTFGSGTRLTVV.

The CDR3 reads CASEGGNYGYTF. CDR3 coding DNA: TGTGCGAGCGAGGGAGGGAACTATGGCTACACCTTC. The rearrangement links TRBV9 to TRBJ1-2, with D unresolved. The CDR3 is 12 amino acids. The V gene's germline CDR1 is SGDLS and CDR2 YYNGEE.

The gene calls are TRBV28 and TRBJ1-6; no definite D call. V shed 7 bases and J shed 11 bases, with 21 bases lying between them. Per the germline V gene, CDR1 is MDHEN and CDR2 is SYDVKM. The CDR3 is 15 residues long. CDR3 amino acids: CASITSNSGWAPLHF. The CDR3 DNA sequence: TGTGCCAGCATTACTTCTAATTCCGGGTGGGCACCCCTCCACTTT. The full variable domain, in which reference TRBV28 and TRBJ1-6 provide the parts outside the CDR3, is DVKVTQSSRYLVKRTGEKVFLECVQDMDHENMFWYRQDPGLGLRLIYFSYDVKMKEKGDIPEGYSVSREKKERFSLILESASTNQTSMYLCASITSNSGWAPLHFGNGTRLTVT.

V gene TRBV10-3 combines with J gene TRBJ1-5; no clear D. This CDR3 spans 14 amino acids. The germline V gene has CDR1 ENHRY and CDR2 SYGVKD. The V end was cut by 2 bases, the J end by 0 bases, with 5 bases between. CDR3 protein: CAISEPYSNQPQHF. The CDR3 DNA sequence: TGTGCCATCAGTGAGCCGTATAGCAATCAGCCCCAGCATTTT.